This is a list of T cell receptor beta chains from one sample in a study of CD8+CD57+ T cells in acquired aplastic anemia. TCRdb recomputed calls from the reads with MiXCR, one row per CDR3 protein. This sample has 120,000 or so distinct CDR3 sequences, with about two fifths found just once. The material sequenced was sorted CD4+, CD8+, or CD8+CD57+ T cells (not recorded which) from PBMCs. These receptors came from a human donor with aplastic anemia. CDR3s include the opening cysteine and the closing phenylalanine or tryptophan. The D gene is left open where the match is weak. Clone size is shown for a subset of rows, as once, few, many or a class of expanded clone.

J gene | D gene | V gene | clone size | CDR3 protein | CDR3 DNA
TRBJ2-1 | TRBD2 | TRBV4-2 | . | CASSLPLTSGGPRTYNEQFF | TGTGCCAGCAGCCTCCCCCTGACTAGCGGGGGCCCAAGAACCTACAATGAGCAGTTCTTC
TRBJ2-1 | . | TRBV6-5 | . | CASSYSVRSGNEQFF | TGTGCCAGCAGTTACTCGGTTCGGAGTGGGAATGAGCAGTTCTTC
TRBJ2-5 | . | TRBV5-1 | many | CASSSTTRGYQETQYF | TGCGCCAGCAGCTCTACGACGCGGGGTTACCAAGAGACCCAGTACTTC
TRBJ2-7 | . | TRBV6-5 | . | CASSYSIDLGHTYEQYF | TGTGCCAGCAGTTACTCGATAGATTTGGGACATACCTACGAGCAGTACTTC
TRBJ1-6 | . | TRBV20-1 | many | CSASRGDSPLHF | TGCAGTGCTAGTCGGGGGGATTCACCCCTCCACTTT
TRBJ2-1 | . | TRBV12-3/TRBV12-4 | . | CASSLPQARAGEQFF | TGTGCCAGCAGTTTACCCCAGGCCAGGGCGGGTGAGCAGTTCTTC
TRBJ1-3 | . | TRBV10-3 | . | CAIRNEQGEYF | TGTGCCATCAGGAACGAACAAGGGGAGTATTTT
TRBJ1-2 | TRBD1 | TRBV9 | many | CASSVETGLSNYGYTF | TGTGCCAGCAGCGTGGAGACAGGGTTATCAAACTATGGCTACACCTTC
TRBJ1-2 | . | TRBV7-9 | many | CASSLAGRGDYGYTF | TGTGCCAGCAGCTTAGCGGGGAGGGGGGATTATGGCTACACCTTC
TRBJ2-1 | . | TRBV9 | many | CASSVGASKRNEQFF | TGTGCCAGCAGCGTAGGGGCTAGCAAGAGGAATGAGCAGTTCTTC
TRBJ2-7 | TRBD1 | TRBV10-3 | many | CAIRGTAYEQYF | TGTGCCATCAGAGGGACAGCTTACGAGCAGTACTTC
TRBJ1-5 | . | TRBV12-3/TRBV12-4 | many | CASSRRGRGGNQPQHF | TGTGCCAGCAGCCGCAGGGGACGGGGGGGCAATCAGCCCCAGCATTTT
TRBJ1-1 | TRBD1 | TRBV2 | many | CASRSRDRGLGEAFF | TGTGCCAGCAGGAGCCGGGACAGGGGGCTCGGTGAAGCTTTCTTT
TRBJ2-7 | . | TRBV12-3/TRBV12-4 | . | CASGRLYEQYF | TGTGCCAGCGGCCGGCTCTACGAGCAGTACTTC
TRBJ1-5 | . | TRBV6-1 | many | CASSATGDSNQPQHF | TGTGCCAGCAGTGCTACCGGAGACAGCAATCAGCCCCAGCATTTT
TRBJ2-1 | . | TRBV29-1 | many | CSLLRAGRNEQFF | TGCAGCCTCCTGAGGGCAGGTCGCAATGAGCAGTTCTTC
TRBJ1-1 | TRBD1 | TRBV30 | few | CAWSVRGPMNTEAFF | TGTGCCTGGAGTGTAAGGGGGCCGATGAACACTGAAGCTTTCTTT
TRBJ2-7 | TRBD2 | TRBV11-1 | few | CASSLASSGGGYEQYF | TGTGCCAGCAGCTTAGCGTCCAGCGGGGGGGGATACGAGCAGTACTTC
TRBJ1-1 | TRBD1 | TRBV6-2/TRBV6-3 | many | CASSYSGQGGTEAFF | TGTGCCAGCAGTTACTCCGGACAGGGAGGGACTGAAGCTTTCTTT
TRBJ1-1 | . | TRBV27 | . | CASHTGRLTEAFF | TGTGCCAGCCACACAGGGCGGCTCACTGAAGCTTTCTTT
TRBJ1-5 | . | TRBV30 | . | CAWSAGRKDYQPQHF | TGTGCCTGGAGTGCGGGACGGAAGGATTATCAGCCCCAGCATTTT
TRBJ1-6 | TRBD1 | TRBV7-2 | many | CASSSQGQGSSPLHF | TGTGCCAGCAGCTCCCAGGGACAGGGGAGTTCACCCCTCCACTTT
TRBJ2-3 | . | TRBV20-1 | many | CSARRLVATDTQYF | TGCAGTGCTCGCAGACTAGTAGCCACAGATACGCAGTATTTT